The 10 T cell receptor beta chains presented below share a single source sample, sequenced in a study of Ad26.COV2.S vaccination and SARS-CoV-2 variants. Treatment: about 20 received Ad26.COV2.S at low or high dose, single or two shots; 5 received placebo; per-sample allocation not given. Material that was analyzed had been drawn on day 63 after the first vaccine or placebo injection. Clones were read by immunoSEQ multiplex PCR, and TCRdb kept only the in-frame ones, dropping some. Of some 300,000 clones listed, more than 70% are singletons. This sample comprised peripheral blood, obtained in a trial of Ad26.COV2.S vaccine versus placebo. The receptors derive from a person aged 18-65 years who received the Ad26.COV2.S COVID-19 vaccine or a placebo.

CDR3 protein: CASSLYWTETQYF. The CDR3 nucleotides are TGTGCCAGCAGCTTGTACTGGACGGAGACCCAGTACTTC. The chain combines TRBV5-5 with TRBJ2-5; the D is unclear. This CDR3 contains 13 residues. Germline V CDR1 and CDR2: SGHKS, YYEKEE (reference sequence). Trimming removed 1 base from V and 5 bases from J, with 9 bases in between.

The rearrangement uses TRBV9 and TRBJ2-7; no clear D gene. Germline loops: CDR1 SGDLS, CDR2 YYNGEE. The length of the CDR3 is 14 residues. V lost 0 bases and J 0 bases, leaving 7 bases between the germline ends. The CDR3 region has the DNA TGTGCCAGCAGCGTAGACGTGAGCTCCTACGAGCAGTACTTC. It encodes CASSVDVSSYEQYF.

The CDR3 spells CASGRLNGNEQYF. The CDR3, as DNA: TGTGCCAGCGGAAGGTTAAATGGGAACGAGCAGTACTTC. The chain links TRBV12-3 or TRBV12-4 to TRBJ2-7; D unclear. The V gene lost 8 bases and the J gene lost 5 bases, with 16 bases spanning the gap. The CDR3 is 13 residues long.

The chain links TRBV5-1 to TRBJ2-5; 11 positions agree with TRBD2. J was trimmed by 4 bases and V by 4 bases; bases with no gene match: 12. CDR1 and CDR2 (germline): SGHRS, YFSETQ. This CDR3 is 17 amino acids long. The CDR3 region has the DNA TGCGCCAGCAGCCCGGCTACTAGCGGGGGTTGGGGAGAGACCCAGTACTTC. It encodes CASSPATSGGWGETQYF.

This rearrangement joins TRBV5-1 to TRBJ1-2; D possibly corresponds to TRBD1 (5 bases). V dropped 0 bases and J dropped 5 bases, with 17 bases sitting between them. CDR3 length: 16 amino acids. Germline V gene data show CDR1 as SGHRS and CDR2 as YFSETQ. For the CDR3, the DNA is TGCGCCAGCAGCTTGGAAGGCGGGGCCCCAGGGTATGGCTACACCTTC. It translates to CASSLEGGAPGYGYTF.

J is TRBJ2-1 and V is TRBV24-1, with 10 bases lining up with TRBD2. The germline V gene has CDR1 KGHDR and CDR2 SFDVKD. J was trimmed by 0 bases and V by 3 bases; bases with no gene match: 1. This CDR3 has 16 amino acids. DNA for the CDR3: TGTGCCACCAGTGATGCTAGCGGGGGCTCCTACAATGAGCAGTTCTTC. Its protein is CATSDASGGSYNEQFF.

The chain combines TRBV6-1 with TRBJ1-1; D is ambiguous. The V and J ends lost 3 bases and 5 bases respectively, with 16 bases between them. CDR1 MNHNS and CDR2 SASEGT come from the germline V gene. The CDR3 runs 15 residues. The DNA of the CDR3 is TGTGCCAGCAGTGATGGGCCCCTAGATGGTACTGAAGCTTTCTTT. This translates into CASSDGPLDGTEAFF.

The gene calls are TRBV5-8 and TRBJ2-5; tentative D call: TRBD1 (6 bases). Per the germline V gene, CDR1 is SGHTS and CDR2 is YDEGEE. The germline V and J ends were trimmed by 0 bases and 2 bases, with 11 bases remaining between them. The length of the CDR3 is 15 residues. This CDR3 is CASSLGGQPQETQYF. In nucleotides, the CDR3 is TGTGCCAGCAGCTTGGGGGGACAACCTCAAGAGACCCAGTACTTC.

The V call is TRBV15, the J call TRBJ2-3, with 8 bases identical to TRBD1. Germline-derived CDR1 and CDR2 are LNHNV and YYDKDF (reference sequence). The CDR3 loop spans 15 amino acids. V lost 3 bases to trimming and J lost 0 bases; unmatched junction nucleotides: 2. CDR3 protein: CATSRDRASTDTQYF. In nucleotides, the CDR3 is TGTGCCACCAGCAGGGACAGGGCGAGCACAGATACGCAGTATTTT. Full variable domain (remainder filled in from reference TRBV15 and TRBJ2-3): DAMVIQNPRYQVTQFGKPVTLSCSQTLNHNVMYWYQQKSSQAPKLLFHYYDKDFNNEADTPDNFQSRRPNTSFCFLDIRSPGLGDTAMYLCATSRDRASTDTQYFGPGTRLTVL.

The V gene is TRBV4-1, the J gene TRBJ1-1; D uncertain. The CDR3 runs to 14 residues. Germline CDR1 MGHRA, CDR2 YSYEKL. V was trimmed by 1 base and J by 2 bases, leaving 8 bases between them. CDR3 sequence: CASSQGTENTEAFF. In DNA, the CDR3 is TGCGCCAGCAGCCAAGGGACGGAAAACACTGAAGCTTTCTTT.